Below are 11 T cell receptor beta chains sequenced from a single sample in a study of T cell responses to AZD1222 COVID-19 vaccine. Sequenced by immunoSEQ multiplex PCR; TCRdb stores in-frame clones only, minus some. Of about 170,000 clones listed, roughly 92% were seen once; the top ten hold 1.5% to 2%. This material consisted of peripheral blood, taken on day 0 of AZD1222 vaccination. These TCRs come from an adult in good health.

This chain connects TRBV7-2 to TRBJ1-5, with no clear D. V lost 1 base to trimming and J lost 6 bases, with 13 bases between them. There are 15 residues in the CDR3. The germline V gene encodes CDR1 SGHTA and CDR2 FQGNSA. The CDR3 DNA reads as TGTGCCAGCAGCTTAGACCCTCAGGAGGGTCAGCCCCAGCATTTT. This encodes CASSLDPQEGQPQHF.

This clone turned up a few times. The rearrangement joins TRBV19 to TRBJ1-1, with a tentative D call TRBD1 (5 bases). V was cut by 5 bases and J by 0 bases, with 7 bases left in between. Germline CDR1 and CDR2: LNHDA and SQIVND (reference sequence). The CDR3 extends over 13 amino acids. In nucleotides, the CDR3 is TGTGCCAGTAGTGACAGACTGAACACTGAAGCTTTCTTT. It encodes CASSDRLNTEAFF.

V is TRBV30 and J is TRBJ1-2; 9 bases are a match to TRBD1. CDR3 length equals 15 residues. J was trimmed by 0 bases and V by 1 base; bases with no gene match: 3. CDR1 is GTSNPN and CDR2 is SVGIG in the germline V gene (reference sequence). The DNA of the CDR3 is TGTGCCTGGAGTGCAGGGACAGGGCCTAACTATGGCTACACCTTC. Translating gives CAWSAGTGPNYGYTF.

This rearrangement joins TRBV2 to TRBJ1-6, with no clear D. CDR1 and CDR2 from the germline V gene are SNHLY and FYNNEI. There are 15 residues in the CDR3. Trimming took off 3 bases at V and 7 bases at J, with 13 bases between the two ends. The CDR3 DNA follows: TGTGCCAGCAGTGATATTGGCAGGAAGAATTCACCCCTCCACTTT. Protein sequence: CASSDIGRKNSPLHF.

The rearrangement links TRBV7-6 to TRBJ2-3; 9 nucleotides align to TRBD1. The ends lost 0 bases at V and 0 bases at J; junction bases unmatched: 1. The germline CDR1 and CDR2 sequences are SGHVS and FNYEAQ. This CDR3 contains 16 residues. The CDR3 sequence is CASSLAGTGSTDTQYF. The CDR3, as DNA: TGTGCCAGCAGCTTAGCAGGGACAGGGAGCACAGATACGCAGTATTTT.

The chain is built from TRBV12-3 or TRBV12-4 and TRBJ1-5; D gene uncertain. Between the trimmed V and J ends, which lost 6 bases and 3 bases, there was a span of 9 bases. CDR3 length: 13 residues. The CDR3 sequence: CASRRFDNQPQHF. The CDR3 DNA sequence: TGTGCCAGCAGGCGTTTTGACAATCAGCCCCAGCATTTT.

V is TRBV6-5 and J is TRBJ2-2; 9 bases match TRBD1. The CDR3 length is 15 residues. Germline CDR1 is MNHEY and CDR2 is SVGAGI. J lost 7 bases, V lost 6 bases, and 9 bases had no gene match. DNA for the CDR3: TGTGCCAGCAGATCCGGACAGGGGTGGGGCGGGGAGCTGTTTTTT. Its protein product is CASRSGQGWGGELFF.

This rearrangement joins TRBV3-1 (or the pseudogene TRBV3-2) to TRBJ2-2; no clear D. The CDR3 sequence is 15 residues long. V was trimmed by 3 bases and J by 4 bases, leaving 12 bases between them. Per germline, CDR1 LGHDT and CDR2 YNNKEL (reference sequence). CDR3 region: CASSQRATGTGELFF. CDR3 bases: TGTGCCAGCAGCCAGAGAGCGACCGGCACCGGGGAGCTGTTTTTT.

V is TRBV24-1 and J is TRBJ2-1, with 7 bases aligning to TRBD1. V was clipped by 3 bases and J by 5 bases; unmatched bases: 6. The CDR3 sequence is 15 residues long. In germline, CDR1 is KGHDR, CDR2 SFDVKD. Here the CDR3 DNA reads TGTGCCACCAGTGATCGGGACAGACCCAACAATGAGCAGTTCTTC. Its translation: CATSDRDRPNNEQFF.

CDR3 protein: CASSRSDGGYGYTF. Written as DNA, the CDR3 is TGTGCCAGCAGCCGATCGGACGGAGGCTATGGCTACACCTTC. The chain employs TRBV6-5 and TRBJ1-2, with no clear D. Deletions cut 6 bases from V and 4 bases from J, with 15 bases between. Per germline, CDR1 MNHEY and CDR2 SVGAGI. The CDR3 runs 14 residues.

In regard to this clone: Within the sample, other DNA sequences also encode this same CDR3. The chain couples TRBV12-3 or TRBV12-4 to TRBJ1-2, with D perhaps matching TRBD1 (6 bases). V shed 2 bases and J shed 7 bases, with 8 bases lying between them. This CDR3 comprises 12 residues. DNA for the CDR3: TGTGCCAGCAGTTTATACAGGGTTGGCTACACCTTC. This translates into CASSLYRVGYTF.